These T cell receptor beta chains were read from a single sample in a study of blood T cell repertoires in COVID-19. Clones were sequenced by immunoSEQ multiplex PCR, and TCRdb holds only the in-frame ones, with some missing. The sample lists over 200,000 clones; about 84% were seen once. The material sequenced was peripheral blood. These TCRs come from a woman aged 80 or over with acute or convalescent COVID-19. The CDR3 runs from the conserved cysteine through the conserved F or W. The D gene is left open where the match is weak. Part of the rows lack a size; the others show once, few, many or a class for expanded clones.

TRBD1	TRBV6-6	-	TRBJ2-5	TGTGCCAGCAGTCTCAGGGGGCGCGGGTCTACATGGCAAGAGACCCAGTACTTC	CASSLRGRGSTWQETQYF
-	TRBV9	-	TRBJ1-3	TGTGCCAGCAGCGTAGACTGGGCACACTCTGGAAACACCATATATTTT	CASSVDWAHSGNTIYF
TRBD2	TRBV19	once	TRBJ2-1	TGTGCCAGTAACCCCCAGCGGGGGGGCTACAATGAGCAGTTCTTC	CASNPQRGGYNEQFF
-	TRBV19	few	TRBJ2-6	TGTGCCAGTATTTCGCCGGGAAGTGGGGCCAACGTCCTGACTTTC	CASISPGSGANVLTF
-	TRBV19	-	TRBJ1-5	TGTGCCAGTAGTGTTCTTCTTGGGGGGACTCAGCCCCAGCATTTT	CASSVLLGGTQPQHF
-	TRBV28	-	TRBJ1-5	TGTGCCAGCAGCCTAGGCGGGAATAGCAATCAGCCCCAGCATTTT	CASSLGGNSNQPQHF
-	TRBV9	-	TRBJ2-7	TGTGCCAGCAGCGTACAGGGTTTGTCCTACGAGCAGTACTTC	CASSVQGLSYEQYF
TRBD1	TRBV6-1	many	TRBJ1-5	TGTGCCAGCAGTGCCGGGACAGGGAGTAGCAATCAGCCCCAGCATTTT	CASSAGTGSSNQPQHF
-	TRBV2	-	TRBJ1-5	TGTGCCAGCAGCGGGCAGGGTAGAAGCAATCAGCCCCAGCATTTT	CASSGQGRSNQPQHF
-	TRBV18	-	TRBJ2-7	TGTGCCAGCTCACCACAGGGGGTCTACGAGCAGTACTTC	CASSPQGVYEQYF
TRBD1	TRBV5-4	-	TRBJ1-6	TGTGCCAGCAGTTATGGGACAGATTATAATTCACCCCTCCACTTT	CASSYGTDYNSPLHF
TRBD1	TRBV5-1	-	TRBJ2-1	TGCGCCAGCAGCTTGGTCCACAGGGGCAATGAGCAGTTCTTC	CASSLVHRGNEQFF
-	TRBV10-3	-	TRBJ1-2	TGTGCCATCAGTGGTGGGGGCCCTAACTATGGCTACACCTTC	CAISGGGPNYGYTF
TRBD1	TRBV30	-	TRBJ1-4	TGTGCCTGGAGTGGGGAACAGGGGGCAACTAATGAAAAACTGTTTTTT	CAWSGEQGATNEKLFF
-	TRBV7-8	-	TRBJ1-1	TGTGCCAGCAGCTTAGCCCCGAGGGCTAACACTGAAGCTTTCTTT	CASSLAPRANTEAFF
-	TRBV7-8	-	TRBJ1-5	TGTGCCAGCAGCTTGAATCAACTAAGCAATCAGCCCCAGCATTTT	CASSLNQLSNQPQHF
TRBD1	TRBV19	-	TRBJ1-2	TGTGCCAGTACCGACGGGACAGGACTCCTTATGGGCTATGGCTACACCTTC	CASTDGTGLLMGYGYTF
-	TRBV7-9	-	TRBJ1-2	TGTGCCAGCAGCCCGGACAGCCGTGTCGGCTACACCTTC	CASSPDSRVGYTF
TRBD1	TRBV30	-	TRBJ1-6	TGTGCCTGGAGTCGTAGCAACTCCGGGACAGTATCTTCACCCCTCCACTTT	CAWSRSNSGTVSSPLHF
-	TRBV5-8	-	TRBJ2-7	TGTGCCAGCAGGGTGCTATCGGGCTCCTACGAGCAGTACTTC	CASRVLSGSYEQYF
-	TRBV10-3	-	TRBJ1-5	TGTGCCATCAGTGAGTCTCCAGGGGGCAATCAGCCCCAGCATTTT	CAISESPGGNQPQHF
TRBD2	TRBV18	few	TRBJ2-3	TGTGCCAGCTCGCCACTAGCGGGAGTAGCAGATACGCAGTATTTT	CASSPLAGVADTQYF
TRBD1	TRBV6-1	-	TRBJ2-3	TGTGCCAGCAGTGATAGGGCAGGGGGCCGGACGCAGTATTTT	CASSDRAGGRTQYF
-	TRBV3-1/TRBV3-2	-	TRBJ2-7	TGTGCCAGCAGCCAGCAGGGCTACGAGCAGTACTTC	CASSQQGYEQYF
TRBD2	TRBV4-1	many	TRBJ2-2	TGCGCCAGCAGCCAGCCCCCGACTAGCCTGGCGTACACCGGGGAGCTGTTTTTT	CASSQPPTSLAYTGELFF
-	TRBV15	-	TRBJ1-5	TGTGCCACCAGCAGTCCTATAATCAATCAGCCCCAGCATTTT	CATSSPIINQPQHF
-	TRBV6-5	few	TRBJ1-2	TGTGCCACCCCGACAAGAGCTAACTATGGCTACACCTTC	CATPTRANYGYTF
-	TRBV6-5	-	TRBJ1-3	TGTGCCAGCAGTCTACTATCTGGAAACACCATATATTTT	CASSLLSGNTIYF
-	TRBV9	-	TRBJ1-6	TGTGCCAGCAGCGTAGGACAGGAGAAACGTTCACCCCTCCACTTT	CASSVGQEKRSPLHF
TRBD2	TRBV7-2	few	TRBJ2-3	TGTGCCAGCAGCTTAGGTATCGGGGGGGCCGGGGATACGCAGTATTTT	CASSLGIGGAGDTQYF
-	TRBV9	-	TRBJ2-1	TGTGCCAGCAGCGGACAGTATGAGCAGTTCTTC	CASSGQYEQFF
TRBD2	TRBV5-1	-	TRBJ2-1	TGCGCCAGCAGCTTGCGGGGGGGTCCTAACAATGAGCAGTTCTTC	CASSLRGGPNNEQFF
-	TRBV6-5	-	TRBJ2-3	TGTGCCAGCCGGCTGGACGGGGGGCCCACAGATACGCAGTATTTT	CASRLDGGPTDTQYF
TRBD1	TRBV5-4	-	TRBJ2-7	TGTGCCAGCAGCTTTGACAGGGGGCAATCCTACGAGCAGTACTTC	CASSFDRGQSYEQYF
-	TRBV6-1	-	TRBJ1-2	TGTGCCAGCAGTGAAGATATGTCCGGGGGGCTAGGCTATGGCTACACCTTC	CASSEDMSGGLGYGYTF
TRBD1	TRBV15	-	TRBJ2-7	TGTGCCACCAGCACGGGACAGGGGTCCGACGAGCAGTACTTC	CATSTGQGSDEQYF
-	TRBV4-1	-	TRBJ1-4	TGCGCCAGCAGCCAAACGGACAGATCTAATGAAAAACTGTTTTTT	CASSQTDRSNEKLFF
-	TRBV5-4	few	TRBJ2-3	TGTGCCAGCAGCTTTGGGCCCCTAACAGGCGGGGCAGATACGCAGTATTTT	CASSFGPLTGGADTQYF
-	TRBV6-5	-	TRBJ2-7	TGTGCCAGCAGACCCCCCAGGGGCACCAACGAGCAGTACTTC	CASRPPRGTNEQYF
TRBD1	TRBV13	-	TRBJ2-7	TGTGCCAGCAGCTCAATCGACAGGGGTCCGTACGAGCAGTACTTC	CASSSIDRGPYEQYF
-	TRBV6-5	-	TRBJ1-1	TGTGCCAGCGCGGTGACAGATATGAACACTGAAGCTTTCTTT	CASAVTDMNTEAFF